This T cell receptor beta chain was profiled in a study of CD8 T cells in ankylosing spondylitis. Notes on the study in general: A TCR beta motif of fewer than ten highly homologous variants appeared characteristic of ankylosing spondylitis blood. It was reported that disease-linked clones were significantly enriched in matched ankylosing spondylitis synovial fluid.

A few counts support this clonotype. Its antigen remains unknown. CDR3 length equals 14 residues. The germline CDR1 and CDR2 sequences are SGHRS and YFSETQ. The V segment lost 4 bases and the J segment 4 bases; nucleotides outside the gene matches: 7. Each CDR3 protein is one row after TCRdb ran MiXCR on the 5' RACE reads. The sample shows about 540,000 distinct CDR3 sequences, roughly 13% of them seen only once. V gene TRBV5-1 combines with J gene TRBJ1-2; 7 bases are a match to TRBD1. The sample taken for sequencing was blood, either unsorted or a sorted T cell fraction (not recorded which). The TCR comes from a male donor with ankylosing spondylitis. The DNA for the CDR3 is TGCGCCAGCAGCCCAGGGACAGACGCCTATGGCTACACCTTC. This gives the protein CASSPGTDAYGYTF.